Listed below are T cell receptor beta chains from one sample, sequenced in a study of circulating tumor DNA in untreated peripheral T-cell lymphoma. This table comes from immunoSEQ multiplex PCR, and its TCRdb copy is limited to in-frame clones, with some not included. The sample includes around 10,000 clones, about 75% seen only once; the top ten take about a third. The sequenced material came from tumor tissue. The receptors shown here come from a human donor with peripheral T-cell lymphoma. Both conserved end residues are part of each CDR3. Fields, in order: D gene, J gene, V gene, CDR3 protein. The D gene is left open where the match is weak.

.	TRBJ2-5	TRBV29-1	CSVVGGRSDEETQYF
.	TRBJ1-2	TRBV11-3	CASSPWTDLGYGYTF
.	TRBJ1-2	TRBV6-8	CASSEDGFYGYTF
TRBD1	TRBJ2-7	TRBV19	CASSIVLRGKHEQYF
.	TRBJ2-6	TRBV18	CASSAEGSGANVLTF
.	TRBJ1-5	TRBV11-3	CASSLVGGNQPQHF
.	TRBJ2-4	TRBV18	CASSQSDMGKNIQYF
.	TRBJ2-3	TRBV19	CASSIGGDTQYF
.	TRBJ2-2	TRBV6-8	CASRKYREYTGELFF
.	TRBJ1-4	TRBV6-8	CASSWTQAEKLFF
.	TRBJ2-7	TRBV11-3	CASSLLSRVDEQYF
.	TRBJ1-5	TRBV4-1	CASSQDLQKYQPQHF
.	TRBJ2-7	TRBV28	CASPPRGFSYEQYF
.	TRBJ2-2	TRBV19	CATKEGGPYTGELFF
.	TRBJ2-1	TRBV6-4	CAISEHQDDEQFF
TRBD2	TRBJ2-3	TRBV29-1	CSVRTRQTDTQYF
.	TRBJ1-1	TRBV6-8	CASSYTRARGANTEAFF
TRBD1	TRBJ2-5	TRBV28	CASSSGTGVQETQYF
.	TRBJ2-7	TRBV7-5	CASRWAGTGGYEQYF
TRBD1	TRBJ2-2	TRBV5-1	CASSPYLDRGRTGELFF
.	TRBJ1-3	TRBV7-8	CASSLDFSRAYSGNTIYF
.	TRBJ1-5	TRBV19	CASNPRNQPQHF
.	TRBJ2-3	TRBV10-2	CASIFGGLSTDTQYF
.	TRBJ2-3	TRBV4-1	CASSRKQGSDTQYF
.	TRBJ2-7	TRBV15	CATSRFRQASSYEQYF
.	TRBJ2-1	TRBV6-7	CASSYKPGPNYNEQFF
.	TRBJ2-4	TRBV1	CASSQGFVRELAKNIQYF
.	TRBJ1-1	TRBV9	CASSLGTTEAFF
.	TRBJ2-1	TRBV6-8	CASSAAGGPYNEQFF
.	TRBJ1-2	TRBV25-1	CASSEGFAYGYTF
.	TRBJ1-2	TRBV19	CASSMAKIYGYTF
TRBD1	TRBJ1-2	TRBV6-8	CASSSPHRTGPGGYTF
.	TRBJ1-1	TRBV11-3	CASSLGTAPLSGTEAFF
TRBD1	TRBJ1-5	TRBV19	CASTWTGNSNQPQHF
TRBD1	TRBJ1-5	TRBV2	CASSGDRAQPQHF
.	TRBJ2-5	TRBV1	CASSQGQQYQETQYF
.	TRBJ1-1	TRBV11-1	CASDFRQLNTEAFF
.	TRBJ1-4	TRBV6-8	CASSYSPGFIATNEKLFF
.	TRBJ2-7	TRBV5-1	CASSLGPASYEQYF
TRBD1	TRBJ1-5	TRBV11-3	CASSPTGGWGQPQHF
.	TRBJ1-1	TRBV11-3	CASSLLGVDTEAFF
.	TRBJ2-3	TRBV25-1	CASSEYGTQADTQYF
TRBD2	TRBJ2-5	TRBV11-3	CASRISGEGETQYF
TRBD1	TRBJ2-2	TRBV19	CASSGKIPRDRENTGELFF
.	TRBJ2-5	TRBV30	CAWSEWGGETQYF
.	TRBJ1-5	TRBV8-2	CASRSSGTGFSFSNQPQHF
.	TRBJ2-5	TRBV19	CASSIADSGGETQYF
.	TRBJ1-1	TRBV10-3	CAISESYKNTEAFF
.	TRBJ1-1	TRBV6-1	CASSEARGGKNTEAFF
.	TRBJ1-3	TRBV5-1	CASSLAASGNTIYF
.	TRBJ2-7	TRBV10-2	CASSLSSGYEQYF